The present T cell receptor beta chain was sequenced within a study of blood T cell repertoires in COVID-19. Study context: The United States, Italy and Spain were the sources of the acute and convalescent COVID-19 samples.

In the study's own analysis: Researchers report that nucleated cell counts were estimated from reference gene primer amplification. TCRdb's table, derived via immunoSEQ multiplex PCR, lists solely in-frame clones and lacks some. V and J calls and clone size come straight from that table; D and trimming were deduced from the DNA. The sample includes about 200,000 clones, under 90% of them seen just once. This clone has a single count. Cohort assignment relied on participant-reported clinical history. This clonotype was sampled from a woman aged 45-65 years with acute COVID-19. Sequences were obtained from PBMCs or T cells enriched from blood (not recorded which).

Written as DNA, the CDR3 is TGTGCCAGTGGGACAGTCCTAAGCTACGAGCAGTACTTC. Translation gives CASGTVLSYEQYF. The chain carries TRBV27 and TRBJ2-7; the match to TRBD1 covers 7 bases. The CDR3 runs 13 residues. The germline gives CDR1 MNHEY, CDR2 SMNVEV (reference sequence). The V and J ends lost 9 bases and 3 bases, in that order; junction bases with no gene match: 8.